A single sample is the source of the 21 T cell receptor beta chains below, sequenced in a study of response to subunit inactivated influenza vaccine. One entry per CDR3 protein results from TCRdb running MiXCR on the RT-PCR reads. The sample holds 530,000 or so distinct CDR3 sequences, about 25% seen once. Sample: CD4+ T cells sorted from PBMCs, taken more than 4 days after vaccination. The receptors originated from a man aged 45-60 years who received an inactivated influenza vaccine.

This chain connects TRBV20-1 to TRBJ1-2; D unclear. This CDR3 spans 14 amino acids. V lost 0 bases to trimming and J lost 3 bases, with 11 bases between them. In germline, CDR1 is DFQATT, CDR2 SNEGSKA (reference sequence). Here the CDR3 DNA reads TGCAGTGCTAGAGACGAACAGCTCTACTATGGCTACACCTTC. It encodes CSARDEQLYYGYTF.

V gene TRBV10-3 combines with J gene TRBJ2-3, with 7 bases identical to TRBD1. V was pared by 0 bases and J by 4 bases, with 1 base of the junction left unmatched. The CDR3 covers 14 residues. Germline V CDR1 and CDR2: ENHRY, SYGVKD. CDR3 in DNA: TGTGCCATCAGTGAGTCGGACAGGTCAGATACGCAGTATTTT. Residues: CAISESDRSDTQYF.

The V call is TRBV21-1, the J call TRBJ2-7; TRBD1 is taken as the D call from the table, unchecked against the DNA. TRBV21-1 is a pseudogene segment. The CDR3 spans 16 residues. For the CDR3, the DNA is TGTGCCAGCAGCAAAGCAAGGGTCAGGGATTACGACGAGCAGTACTTC. It specifies CASSKARVRDYDEQYF.

This clonotype was counted only a few times. CDR3 in DNA: TGTGCCAGCAGCCCAGGACAGTTGAGCTCTGGAAACACCATATATTTT. This gives the protein CASSPGQLSSGNTIYF. The genes are TRBV7-2 and TRBJ1-3; perhaps TRBD1 as D (6 bases). Germline-derived CDR1 and CDR2 are SGHTA and FQGNSA. The length of the CDR3 is 16 residues. V lost 5 bases to trimming and J lost 0 bases, with 14 bases between them.

The chain employs TRBV12-3 or TRBV12-4 and TRBJ2-7, with D perhaps matching TRBD1 (6 bases). V was pared by 6 bases and J by 4 bases, with 13 bases between. This CDR3 contains 13 residues. The CDR3 region is CASSWGHIYEQYF. The CDR3 DNA reads as TGTGCCAGCAGCTGGGGACACATATACGAGCAGTACTTC.

The chain recombines TRBV5-1 with TRBJ1-5; D ambiguous. Germline values: CDR1 SGHRS, CDR2 YFSETQ. The CDR3 length is 13 residues. Trimming removed 0 bases at V and 6 bases at J, with 7 bases between. CDR3 nucleotide sequence: TGCGCCAGCAGCTTGGACCAGGCTCAGCCCCAGCATTTT. This codes for CASSLDQAQPQHF.

The gene calls are TRBV2 and TRBJ2-6; 7 bases match TRBD1. The CDR3 is made up of 16 amino acids. In germline, CDR1 is SNHLY, CDR2 FYNNEI. Unmatched junction bases numbered 5, after V lost 6 bases and J lost 0 bases. Written as DNA, the CDR3 is TGTGCCAGCAGGGGACAGTCCTTCTCTGGGGCCAACGTCCTGACTTTC. Its protein product is CASRGQSFSGANVLTF. Variable domain in full (rest from reference TRBV2 and TRBJ2-6): EPEVTQTPSHQVTQMGQEVILRCVPISNHLYFYWYRQILGQKVEFLVSFYNNEISEKSEIFDDQFSVERPDGSNFTLKIRSTKLEDSAMYFCASRGQSFSGANVLTFGAGSRLTVL.

The chain uses TRBV12-3 or TRBV12-4 and TRBJ2-1; D is undetermined. V dropped 2 bases and J dropped 12 bases, with 17 bases sitting between them. The length of the CDR3 is 14 residues. The CDR3 nucleotides are TGTGCCAGCAGTTTACCGTCTGTATTCGCTGCGCAGTTCTTC. Translated: CASSLPSVFAAQFF.

CDR3 sequence: CATGRARGLLIGGSPLHF. DNA for the CDR3: TGTGCCACCGGTCGCGCGCGGGGTTTGTTAATTGGAGGTTCACCCCTCCACTTT. V usage is TRBV28 and J usage is TRBJ1-6, with D unresolved. CDR3 length equals 18 residues. Germline lookup yields CDR1 MDHEN and CDR2 SYDVKM. V gave up 10 bases and J gave up 9 bases, with 31 bases separating them.

The chain employs TRBV7-3 and TRBJ2-2; 7 positions match TRBD2. V shed 4 bases and J 1 base; nucleotides not matched to a gene: 0. Per the germline V gene, CDR1 is SGHTA and CDR2 is FQGTGA. The CDR3 consists of 14 residues. CDR3 in amino acids: CASSSSGNTGELFF. In DNA, the CDR3 is TGTGCCAGCAGCTCTAGCGGGAACACCGGGGAGCTGTTTTTT.

The rearrangement joins TRBV20-1 to TRBJ2-1; 8 bases agree with TRBD2. This CDR3 contains 16 residues. V lost 1 base, J lost 4 bases, and 9 bases stayed unmatched. Germline V gene lookup returns CDR1 DFQATT and CDR2 SNEGSKA (reference sequence). CDR3 nucleotide sequence: TGCAGTGCTAGAGGAGGACGGGGGGGCAGTTACAATGAGCAGTTCTTC. Its protein product is CSARGGRGGSYNEQFF.

This clonotype appeared a few times. The chain has TRBV6-5 and TRBJ1-1; D gene uncertain. The CDR3 runs 13 residues. Germline V lookup: CDR1 MNHEY, CDR2 SVGAGI. The V gene lost 0 bases and the J gene lost 13 bases, with 15 bases spanning the gap. CDR3 region: CASSYSRSAEGFF. The DNA for the CDR3 is TGTGCCAGCAGTTACTCCCGAAGTGCAGAGGGTTTCTTT.

This clonotype came up a few times. CDR3 sequence (DNA): TGTGCCAGCAGCCCCGGGGCTAGCACAGATACGCAGTATTTT. Amino acid sequence: CASSPGASTDTQYF. This rearrangement joins TRBV6-1 to TRBJ2-3; perhaps D is TRBD1 or TRBD2 (5 bases each). The CDR3 runs 14 residues. The V and J ends lost 6 bases and 0 bases respectively, with 10 bases between them. Looked up from germline, CDR1 is MNHNS and CDR2 is SASEGT.

This rearrangement joins TRBV5-1 to TRBJ2-6; D remains ambiguous. The length of the CDR3 is 15 residues. Trimming stripped 1 base from V and 4 bases from J, with 9 bases between. In germline, CDR1 is SGHRS, CDR2 YFSETQ. CDR3 bases: TGCGCCAGCAGCTTGTACACCTCGGGGGCCAACGTCCTGACTTTC. Protein product: CASSLYTSGANVLTF.

This clonotype has a handful of counts. The rearrangement joins TRBV5-1 to TRBJ1-1; D remains ambiguous. CDR1 and CDR2 from the germline V gene are SGHRS and YFSETQ. V dropped 0 bases and J dropped 5 bases, with 11 bases sitting between them. The length of the CDR3 is 14 residues. The CDR3 coding sequence is TGCGCCAGCAGCTTGGAACAAAGGATGACTGAAGCTTTCTTT. Residues: CASSLEQRMTEAFF.

Only a few counts were recorded for this clonotype. This sequence joins TRBV6-4 and TRBJ2-3; tentatively, D is TRBD1 (6 bases). Germline assignment: CDR1 MRHNA and CDR2 SNTAGT. This CDR3 contains 15 residues. Deletions cut 4 bases from V and 1 base from J, with 12 bases between. CDR3 protein: CASSVSGHRTDTQYF. The CDR3 DNA is TGTGCCAGCAGTGTGTCGGGACACCGCACAGATACGCAGTATTTT.

The V and J genes are TRBV28 and TRBJ2-7; no definite D call. Germline assignment: CDR1 MDHEN and CDR2 SYDVKM. Trimming stripped 1 base from V and 6 bases from J, with 7 bases between. There are 12 residues in the CDR3. In DNA, the CDR3 is TGTGCCAGCAGTTTATCTTACACCGAGCAGTACTTC. This gives the protein CASSLSYTEQYF. Combining the CDR3 with reference TRBV28 and TRBJ2-7 gives the whole variable domain DVKVTQSSRYLVKRTGEKVFLECVQDMDHENMFWYRQDPGLGLRLIYFSYDVKMKEKGDIPEGYSVSREKKERFSLILESASTNQTSMYLCASSLSYTEQYFGPGTRLTVT.

V and J are TRBV4-3 and TRBJ2-7; D remains ambiguous. Trimming took off 0 bases at V and 1 base at J, with 10 bases between the two ends. CDR3 length: 15 amino acids. Germline CDR1 reads LGHNA; CDR2 reads YSLEER. In nucleotides, the CDR3 is TGCGCCAGCAGCCAAGAGCAGCCCCCATCCTACGAGCAGTACTTC. This sequence encodes CASSQEQPPSYEQYF.

Details on this clonotype: Since a much larger clone is just one base distant, this may be a read error. V usage is TRBV15 and J usage is TRBJ2-5, with a weak D call TRBD1 (6 bases). CDR3 length: 15 residues. Germline V CDR1 and CDR2: LNHNV, YYDKDF (reference sequence). The DNA for the CDR3 is TGTGCCACCAGCAGAGCCGGGACACCTCAAGAGTCCCAGTACTTC. Translation: CATSRAGTPQESQYF.

The chain recombines TRBV5-1 with TRBJ2-7; D possibly corresponds to TRBD2 (6 bases). The length of the CDR3 is 18 residues. V lost 0 bases and J 4 bases, leaving 23 bases between the germline ends. Germline CDR1 is SGHRS and CDR2 is YFSETQ. The CDR3 is CASSLVGSYGREKYEQYF. The CDR3 nucleotides are TGCGCCAGCAGCTTGGTCGGGTCATACGGGAGAGAGAAATACGAGCAGTACTTC.

V and J are TRBV6-1 and TRBJ2-5, with 8 bases lining up with TRBD1. CDR3 size: 16 residues. V was pared by 0 bases and J by 5 bases, with 8 bases of the junction left unmatched. Germline CDR1 and CDR2: MNHNS and SASEGT. In DNA form, the CDR3 reads TGTGCCAGCAGTGAAGCTCCGCCCAGGGGGCATGAGACCCAGTACTTC. Encoded protein: CASSEAPPRGHETQYF.